This T cell receptor beta chain emerged from a study of blood T cells in healthy people across ages. Whole-study findings and limits: Considered underestimates were the diversity estimates obtained from one million T cells.

This CDR3 comprises 12 residues. Per the germline V gene, CDR1 is SEHNR and CDR2 is FQNEAQ (reference sequence). Trimming removed 11 bases from V and 9 bases from J; junction bases left unmatched: 9. This clonotype was detected a few times. As yet, its antigen is unknown. Primed by a sample-barcoded 5' primer and a J-beta primer mix, a second PCR proceeded for 7 to 11 cycles. Each cDNA molecule carried a tag from a template-switch adaptor that contained 12 random nucleotides. From the 5' RACE reads, TCRdb called clonotypes with MiXCR, one entry per CDR3 protein. Of over 600,000 distinct CDR3 sequences in the sample, more than 55% were seen once. PBMCs, at least 6 million per sample, were isolated.

The sequenced sample was blood. The V call is TRBV7-9, the J call TRBJ2-1, with TRBD2 identical over 8 bases. The TCR comes from a man in his forties or fifties in good health. The CDR3 region is CAGAGGKVEQFF. CDR3 nucleotide sequence: TGTGCCGGTGCGGGAGGAAAGGTTGAGCAGTTCTTC. Filled out from reference TRBV7-9 and TRBJ2-1, the complete variable domain reads DTGVSQNPRHKITKRGQNVTFRCDPISEHNRLYWYRQTLGQGPEFLTYFQNEAQLEKSRLLSDRFSAERPKGSFSTLEIQRTEQGDSAMYLCAGAGGKVEQFFGPGTRLTVL.